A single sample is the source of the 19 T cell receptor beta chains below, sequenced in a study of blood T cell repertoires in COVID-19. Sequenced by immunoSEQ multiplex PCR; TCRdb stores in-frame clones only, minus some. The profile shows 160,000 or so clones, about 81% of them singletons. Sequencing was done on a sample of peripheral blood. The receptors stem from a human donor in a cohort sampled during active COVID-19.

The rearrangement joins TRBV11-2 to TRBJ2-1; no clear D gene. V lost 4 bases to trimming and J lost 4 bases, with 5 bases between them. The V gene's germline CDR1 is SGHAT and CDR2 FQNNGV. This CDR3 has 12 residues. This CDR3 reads CASSSMYNEQFF. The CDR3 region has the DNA TGTGCCAGCAGCTCCATGTACAATGAGCAGTTCTTC.

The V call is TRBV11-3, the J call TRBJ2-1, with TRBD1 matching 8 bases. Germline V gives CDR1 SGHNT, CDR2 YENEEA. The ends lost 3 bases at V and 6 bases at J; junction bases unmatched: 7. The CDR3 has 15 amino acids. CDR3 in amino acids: CASSFGQGGANEQFF. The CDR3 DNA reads TGTGCCAGCAGCTTCGGACAGGGAGGAGCCAATGAGCAGTTCTTC.

In DNA form, the CDR3 reads TGCAGTGCTAGTCGTTTGGAGCCGCAAGAGACCCAGTACTTC. It translates to CSASRLEPQETQYF. The chain carries TRBV20-1 and TRBJ2-5; D gene uncertain. Trimming took 3 bases from V and 2 from J, leaving 13 bases between them. The CDR3 is made up of 14 amino acids. Germline-derived CDR1 and CDR2 are DFQATT and SNEGSKA (reference sequence).

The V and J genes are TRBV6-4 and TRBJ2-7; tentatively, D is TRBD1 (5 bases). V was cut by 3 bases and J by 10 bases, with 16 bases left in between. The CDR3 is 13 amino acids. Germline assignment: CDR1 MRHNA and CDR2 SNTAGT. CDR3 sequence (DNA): TGTGCCAGCAGTGAAAGCAGGGCGACGGCTCAGTACTTC. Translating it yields CASSESRATAQYF.

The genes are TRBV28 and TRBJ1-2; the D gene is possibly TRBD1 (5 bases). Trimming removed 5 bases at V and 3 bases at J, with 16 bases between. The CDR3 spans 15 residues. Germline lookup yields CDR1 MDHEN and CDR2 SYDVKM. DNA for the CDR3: TGTGCCAGCAGTGGGGGGATACCAGCAGACTATGGCTACACCTTC. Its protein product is CASSGGIPADYGYTF.

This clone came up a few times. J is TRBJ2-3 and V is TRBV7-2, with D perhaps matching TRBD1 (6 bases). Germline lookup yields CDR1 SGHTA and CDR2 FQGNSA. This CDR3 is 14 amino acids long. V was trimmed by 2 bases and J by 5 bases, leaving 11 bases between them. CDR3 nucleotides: TGTGCCAGCAGCTTAATGCAGGGGCAAGATACGCAGTATTTT. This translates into CASSLMQGQDTQYF. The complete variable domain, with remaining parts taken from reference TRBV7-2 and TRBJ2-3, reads GAGVSQSPSNKVTEKGKDVELRCDPISGHTALYWYRQSLGQGLEFLIYFQGNSAPDKSGLPSDRFSAERTGGSVSTLTIQRTQQEDSAVYLCASSLMQGQDTQYFGPGTRLTVL.

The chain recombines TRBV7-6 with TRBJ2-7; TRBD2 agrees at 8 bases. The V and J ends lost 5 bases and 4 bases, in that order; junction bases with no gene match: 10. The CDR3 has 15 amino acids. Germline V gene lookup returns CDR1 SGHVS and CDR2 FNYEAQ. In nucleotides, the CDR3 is TGTGCCAGCAGCGCCGGGGGGGGGCCAACGTACGAGCAGTACTTC. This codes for CASSAGGGPTYEQYF.

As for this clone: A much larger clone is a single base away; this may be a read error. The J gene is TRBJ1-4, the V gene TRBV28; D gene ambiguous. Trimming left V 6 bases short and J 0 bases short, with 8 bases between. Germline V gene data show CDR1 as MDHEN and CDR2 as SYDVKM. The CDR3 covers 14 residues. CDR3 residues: CASSYGTTNEKLFF. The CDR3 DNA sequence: TGTGCCAGCAGCTACGGGACAACTAATGAAAAACTGTTTTTT.

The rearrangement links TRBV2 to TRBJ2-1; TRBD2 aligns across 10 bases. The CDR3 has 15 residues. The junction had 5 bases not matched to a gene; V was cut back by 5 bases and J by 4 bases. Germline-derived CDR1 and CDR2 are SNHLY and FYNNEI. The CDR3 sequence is CASSFLAGEYNEQFF. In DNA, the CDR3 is TGTGCCAGCAGTTTCCTAGCGGGGGAGTACAATGAGCAGTTCTTC.

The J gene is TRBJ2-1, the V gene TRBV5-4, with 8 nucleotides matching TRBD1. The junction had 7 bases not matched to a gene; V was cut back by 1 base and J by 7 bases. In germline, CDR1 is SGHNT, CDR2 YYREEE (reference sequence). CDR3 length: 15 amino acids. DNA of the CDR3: TGTGCCAGCAGCTTGCCGGGACAGGTCGATAATGAGCAGTTCTTC. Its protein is CASSLPGQVDNEQFF.

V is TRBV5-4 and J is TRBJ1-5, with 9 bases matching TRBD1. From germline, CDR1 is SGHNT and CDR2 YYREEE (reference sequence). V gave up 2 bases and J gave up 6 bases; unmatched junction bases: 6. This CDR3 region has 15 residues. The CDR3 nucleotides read TGTGCCAGCAGCTTAGGGACAGGGAAGGGTCAGCCCCAGCATTTT. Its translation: CASSLGTGKGQPQHF.

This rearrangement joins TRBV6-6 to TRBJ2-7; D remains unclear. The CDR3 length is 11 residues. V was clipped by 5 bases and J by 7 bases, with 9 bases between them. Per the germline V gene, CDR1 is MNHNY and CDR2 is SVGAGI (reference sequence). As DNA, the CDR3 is TGTGCCAGCAGTCCCAGCAGGGAGCAGTACTTC. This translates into CASSPSREQYF.

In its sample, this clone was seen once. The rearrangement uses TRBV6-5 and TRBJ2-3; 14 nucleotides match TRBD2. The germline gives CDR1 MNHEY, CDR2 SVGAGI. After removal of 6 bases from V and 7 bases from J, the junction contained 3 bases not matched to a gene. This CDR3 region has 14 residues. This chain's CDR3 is CASSGTSGGNTQYF. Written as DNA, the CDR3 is TGTGCCAGCAGCGGGACTAGCGGGGGAAATACGCAGTATTTT.

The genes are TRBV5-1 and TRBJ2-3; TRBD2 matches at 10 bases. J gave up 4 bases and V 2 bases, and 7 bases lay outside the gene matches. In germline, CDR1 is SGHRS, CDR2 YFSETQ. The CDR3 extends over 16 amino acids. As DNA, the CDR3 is TGCGCCAGCAGCTTAGCCGGGACTAGCGTTTCAGATACGCAGTATTTT. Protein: CASSLAGTSVSDTQYF.

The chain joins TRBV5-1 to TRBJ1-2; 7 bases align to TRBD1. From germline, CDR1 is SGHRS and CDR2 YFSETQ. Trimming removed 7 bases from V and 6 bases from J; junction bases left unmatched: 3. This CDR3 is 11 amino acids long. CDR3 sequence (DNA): TGCGCCAGCGGAACAGGGGATGGCTACACCTTC. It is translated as CASGTGDGYTF. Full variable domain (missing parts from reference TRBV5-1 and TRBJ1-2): KAGVTQTPRYLIKTRGQQVTLSCSPISGHRSVSWYQQTPGQGLQFLFEYFSETQRNKGNFPGRFSGRQFSNSRSEMNVSTLELGDSALYLCASGTGDGYTFGSGTRLTVV.

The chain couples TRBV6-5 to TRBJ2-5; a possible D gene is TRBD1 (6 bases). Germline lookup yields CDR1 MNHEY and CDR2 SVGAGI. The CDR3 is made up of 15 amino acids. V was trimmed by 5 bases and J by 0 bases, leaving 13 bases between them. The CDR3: CASSHPSGDQETQYF. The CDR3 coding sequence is TGTGCCAGCAGTCATCCATCAGGGGACCAAGAGACCCAGTACTTC.

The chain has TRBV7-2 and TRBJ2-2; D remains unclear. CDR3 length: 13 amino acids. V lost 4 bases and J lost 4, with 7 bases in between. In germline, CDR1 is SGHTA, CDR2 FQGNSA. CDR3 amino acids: CASSSQFTGELFF. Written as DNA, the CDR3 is TGTGCCAGCAGCTCCCAGTTCACCGGGGAGCTGTTTTTT.

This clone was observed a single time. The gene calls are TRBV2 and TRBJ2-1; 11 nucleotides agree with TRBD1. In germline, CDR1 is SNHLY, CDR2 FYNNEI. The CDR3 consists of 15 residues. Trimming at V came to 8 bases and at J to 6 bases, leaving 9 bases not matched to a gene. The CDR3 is CASGASGQGGNEQFF. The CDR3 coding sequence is TGTGCCAGCGGGGCCTCGGGACAGGGGGGCAATGAGCAGTTCTTC.

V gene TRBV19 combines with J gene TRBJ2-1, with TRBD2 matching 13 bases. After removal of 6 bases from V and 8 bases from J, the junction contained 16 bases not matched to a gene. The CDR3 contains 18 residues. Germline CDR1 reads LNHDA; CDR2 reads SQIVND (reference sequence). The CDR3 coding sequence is TGTGCCAGTAGAGAGGCCGGGACTAGCGGGACCCGTAGACATGAGCAGTTCTTC. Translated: CASREAGTSGTRRHEQFF.